This TCR beta chain came from a study of cytomegalovirus exposure and HLA in healthy donors. Findings and caveats of the study: Among TCR beta chains of equal frequency, HLA-associated ones were more clonally expanded in a later analysis.

Primers for the PCR totalled 60 Vbeta and 13 Jbeta. The table came from immunoSEQ multiplex PCR; TCRdb's copy has only in-frame clones and leaves some out. The sample gives 150,000 to 200,000 clones, about 80% of which show up once; roughly an eighth is in the top ten. As for this clone: The antigen remains unidentified.

The sequence came from a woman aged 40 to 50 in good health and CMV-seronegative. Sequencing was carried out using PBMCs.

CDR3 residues: CASSLASGGTDTQYF. CDR3 sequence (DNA): TGTGCCAGCAGCTTGGCTAGCGGGGGCACAGATACGCAGTATTTT. The chain employs TRBV5-4 and TRBJ2-3; the match to TRBD2 covers 9 bases. CDR3 length equals 15 residues. V gave up 0 bases and J gave up 1 base; unmatched junction bases: 0. Looked up from germline, CDR1 is SGHNT and CDR2 is YYREEE (reference sequence).